This TCR beta chain was sequenced during a study of T cell responses to AZD1222 COVID-19 vaccine. Broader study findings: Nearly half of spike-specific TCRs reportedly target variant regions that are unmutated in the B.1.351 and B.1.1.7 variants. Along spike, vaccine-associated CD4 TCRs were found throughout, with dominance at 160-218 and 743-854. Clonal diversity was possibly underestimated, and white British individuals and females predominated among donors. Repertoire sampling occurred only after the peak T cell response.

Libraries were prepared by immunoSEQ multiplex PCR; TCRdb keeps only in-frame clonotypes and omits some of them. The table shows 150,000 to 200,000 clones, with about nine tenths occurring only once. This clone has only one observation. Its antigen is unidentified. CDR1 and CDR2 from the germline V gene are SGHTA and FQGTGA. The CDR3 has 12 residues. V lost 5 bases, J lost 6 bases, and 7 bases lay in between. Sequenced material: peripheral blood, taken on day 0 of AZD1222 vaccination. V is TRBV7-3 and J is TRBJ2-2; D unclear. This receptor was taken from an adult in good health. The DNA for the CDR3 is TGTGCCAGCAGCGGGGATGCCGGGGAGCTGTTTTTT. Translation gives CASSGDAGELFF.